The rows below give T cell receptor beta chains drawn from one sample of a study of blood T cell repertoires in COVID-19. TCRdb keeps only in-frame clones here, not all; method: immunoSEQ multiplex PCR. The sample has about 150,000 clones, roughly nine tenths seen once. Sample: peripheral blood. The origin of the receptors is a human donor in a cohort sampled during active COVID-19. Each CDR3 is given with its conserved first and last residue. A D gene is named only where the DNA matches it firmly. Some rows have no size entry. The others give once, few or many, or a class for an expanded clone.

D gene | J gene | V gene | clone size | CDR3 protein | CDR3 DNA
TRBD1 | TRBJ1-3 | TRBV29-1 | NA | CSVALTGNGNTIYF | TGCAGCGTTGCCCTGACAGGGAACGGAAACACCATATATTTT
NA | TRBJ2-7 | TRBV15 | NA | CATSRDKGAVYEQYF | TGTGCCACCAGCAGAGATAAAGGGGCGGTTTACGAGCAGTACTTC
TRBD1 | TRBJ1-3 | TRBV30 | NA | CAWSVAGGPGNTIYF | TGTGCCTGGAGTGTAGCAGGGGGCCCAGGAAACACCATATATTTT
NA | TRBJ1-2 | TRBV10-2 | NA | CASTEGRAYGYTF | TGCGCCAGCACCGAAGGCAGGGCCTATGGCTACACCTTC
NA | TRBJ2-7 | TRBV28 | NA | CASSFGGWRGSSSYEQYF | TGTGCCAGCAGTTTTGGTGGCTGGCGGGGTTCTAGCTCCTACGAGCAGTACTTC
NA | TRBJ1-5 | TRBV12-3/TRBV12-4 | few | CASAGAEGQPQHF | TGTGCCAGCGCAGGGGCTGAGGGTCAGCCCCAGCATTTT
NA | TRBJ1-2 | TRBV9 | NA | CASSVGPERGYTF | TGTGCCAGCAGCGTAGGGCCGGAGAGGGGCTACACCTTC
TRBD1 | TRBJ1-2 | TRBV28 | NA | CASSPTLPGQGYGYTF | TGTGCCAGCAGTCCAACACTACCGGGACAGGGATATGGCTACACCTTC
NA | TRBJ1-1 | TRBV28 | NA | CASRLPTGTEAFF | TGTGCCAGCAGGCTACCAACTGGCACTGAAGCTTTCTTT
TRBD2 | TRBJ2-7 | TRBV28 | NA | CASSLIAGGHPTGEQYF | TGTGCCAGCAGTTTAATAGCGGGAGGCCACCCCACAGGCGAGCAGTACTTC
TRBD1 | TRBJ2-6 | TRBV4-3 | NA | CASSQVRGSWANVLTF | TGCGCCAGCAGCCAAGTCAGGGGGAGTTGGGCCAACGTCCTGACTTTC